The 11 T cell receptor beta chains given below trace back to one sample, sequenced in a study of molecular identifiers for immune sequencing clone quantification. TCRdb re-derived calls from the PCR reads in MiXCR, one entry per CDR3 protein. The sample yields approximately 550,000 distinct CDR3 sequences, less than 30% seen once. The sample comprised naive CD8+ T cells from blood, with Jurkat cell RNA spiked in. Sample subset: FACS-sorted CD8+CD4-CCR7+CD45RA+ naive T cells. The receptors stem from a human donor in good health. Some libraries in this study had Jurkat cell RNA spiked in.

Ten or more counts support this clonotype. An end of the junction does not agree with germline; a read error may underlie this. This chain links TRBV12-3 or TRBV12-4 with TRBJ1-5; D gene ambiguous. The CDR3 consists of 14 residues. In nucleotides, the CDR3 is TGTGCCAGCAGCTTAGCGGGTTACAATCAGCCCCAGCATTTT. Translated: CASSLAGYNQPQHF.

The table lists this clonotype with a count of one. With a much larger clone just one base away, this may be a read error. The chain carries TRBV29-1 and TRBJ2-1, with a tentative D call TRBD2 (6 bases). The length of the CDR3 is 15 residues. Germline CDR1 SQVTM, CDR2 ANQGSEA. In DNA, the CDR3 is TGCAACGTTGAAGATGAGCGGGCCTGGCGGGGTGAGCAGTTCTTC. It yields the protein CNVEDERAWRGEQFF.

Remarks on this clonotype: Since a much larger clone is just one base distant, this may be a read error. V usage is TRBV29-1 and J usage is TRBJ1-1; no clear D gene. Germline lookup yields CDR1 SQVTM and CDR2 ANQGSEA. The CDR3 is made up of 15 amino acids. The CDR3 bases are TGCAGCGTTGAAATTAGGCCGGAGCAATACACTGCAGCTTTCTTT. Its protein is CSVEIRPEQYTAAFF.

The sample holds many counts of this clonotype. J is TRBJ1-1 and V is TRBV13, with unresolved D. Trimming removed 5 bases at V and 10 bases at J, with 14 bases between. Germline CDR1 reads PRHDT; CDR2 reads FYEKMQ (reference sequence). The length of the CDR3 is 12 residues. The CDR3 DNA reads TGTGCCAGCAGCCCTACGGGTGTGGTAGCTTTCTTT. Protein: CASSPTGVVAFF.

The sample holds one count of this clonotype. The CDR3 is CASSPGTGLISPNTGELFF. The CDR3, as DNA: TGTGCCAGCAGCCCCGGGACAGGGCTTATTAGTCCGAACACCGGGGAGCTGTTTTTT. The V and J genes are TRBV6-2 or TRBV6-3 and TRBJ2-2; TRBD1 agrees at 9 bases. CDR3 length equals 19 residues. Losses at the gene ends were 6 bases for V and 0 bases for J; bases not matched to a gene: 14. Germline loops: CDR1 MNHEY, CDR2 SVGEGT.

This clonotype occurred many times. The chain employs TRBV20-1 and TRBJ2-7; D unresolved. This CDR3 spans 15 amino acids. Germline-derived CDR1 and CDR2 are DFQATT and SNEGSKA (reference sequence). V was trimmed by 0 bases and J by 2 bases, leaving 14 bases between them. In DNA, the CDR3 is TGCAGTGCTAGAGATTCCCAGGCCATGGCCTACGAGCAGTACTTC. It encodes CSARDSQAMAYEQYF.

A remark on this clonotype: Compared with germline, one end of the junction differs, possibly owing to a read error. V usage is TRBV20-1 and J usage is TRBJ2-2; D remains ambiguous. The CDR3 is 13 amino acids. Germline assignment: CDR1 DFQATT and CDR2 SNEGSKA (reference sequence). This chain's CDR3 is CGARDLDTGELFF. CDR3 nucleotides: TGCGGTGCTAGAGATCTGGACACCGGGGAGCTGTTTTTT.

The rearrangement joins TRBV19 to TRBJ1-5; D is unresolved. The V gene's germline CDR1 is LNHDA and CDR2 SQIVND (reference sequence). CDR3 length: 17 residues. V gave up 3 bases and J gave up 0 bases, with 15 bases separating them. CDR3 protein: CASSIPPRESSNQPQHF. DNA of the CDR3: TGTGCCAGTAGTATTCCTCCGAGGGAGAGTAGCAATCAGCCCCAGCATTTT.

In this sample, this clonotype turned up a few times. The chain is built from TRBV7-9 and TRBJ2-1, with 12 nucleotides matching TRBD2. The ends lost 3 bases at V and 2 bases at J; junction bases unmatched: 2. The germline CDR1 and CDR2 sequences are SEHNR and FQNEAQ (reference sequence). This CDR3 is 16 amino acids long. The CDR3 nucleotides are TGTGCCAGCAGCTTTCGACTAGCGGGAGCCTACAATGAGCAGTTCTTC. Translation gives CASSFRLAGAYNEQFF.

CDR3 sequence reads: CASSLIGTGADTQYF. As DNA, the CDR3 is TGTGCCAGCAGTTTAATTGGGACAGGGGCAGATACGCAGTATTTT. The chain has TRBV27 and TRBJ2-3, with TRBD1 identical over 10 bases. In germline, CDR1 is MNHEY, CDR2 SMNVEV (reference sequence). V was clipped by 2 bases and J by 4 bases; unmatched bases: 3. The CDR3 covers 15 residues.

V gene TRBV19 combines with J gene TRBJ1-1; D is possibly TRBD1 (6 bases). This CDR3 has 14 residues. The V gene lost 1 base and the J gene lost 7 bases, with 13 bases spanning the gap. Germline V gene lookup returns CDR1 LNHDA and CDR2 SQIVND (reference sequence). The CDR3 DNA reads TGTGCCAGTAGTATAGGCGGGGGCCTATTTGAAGCTTTCTTT. Amino acids: CASSIGGGLFEAFF.